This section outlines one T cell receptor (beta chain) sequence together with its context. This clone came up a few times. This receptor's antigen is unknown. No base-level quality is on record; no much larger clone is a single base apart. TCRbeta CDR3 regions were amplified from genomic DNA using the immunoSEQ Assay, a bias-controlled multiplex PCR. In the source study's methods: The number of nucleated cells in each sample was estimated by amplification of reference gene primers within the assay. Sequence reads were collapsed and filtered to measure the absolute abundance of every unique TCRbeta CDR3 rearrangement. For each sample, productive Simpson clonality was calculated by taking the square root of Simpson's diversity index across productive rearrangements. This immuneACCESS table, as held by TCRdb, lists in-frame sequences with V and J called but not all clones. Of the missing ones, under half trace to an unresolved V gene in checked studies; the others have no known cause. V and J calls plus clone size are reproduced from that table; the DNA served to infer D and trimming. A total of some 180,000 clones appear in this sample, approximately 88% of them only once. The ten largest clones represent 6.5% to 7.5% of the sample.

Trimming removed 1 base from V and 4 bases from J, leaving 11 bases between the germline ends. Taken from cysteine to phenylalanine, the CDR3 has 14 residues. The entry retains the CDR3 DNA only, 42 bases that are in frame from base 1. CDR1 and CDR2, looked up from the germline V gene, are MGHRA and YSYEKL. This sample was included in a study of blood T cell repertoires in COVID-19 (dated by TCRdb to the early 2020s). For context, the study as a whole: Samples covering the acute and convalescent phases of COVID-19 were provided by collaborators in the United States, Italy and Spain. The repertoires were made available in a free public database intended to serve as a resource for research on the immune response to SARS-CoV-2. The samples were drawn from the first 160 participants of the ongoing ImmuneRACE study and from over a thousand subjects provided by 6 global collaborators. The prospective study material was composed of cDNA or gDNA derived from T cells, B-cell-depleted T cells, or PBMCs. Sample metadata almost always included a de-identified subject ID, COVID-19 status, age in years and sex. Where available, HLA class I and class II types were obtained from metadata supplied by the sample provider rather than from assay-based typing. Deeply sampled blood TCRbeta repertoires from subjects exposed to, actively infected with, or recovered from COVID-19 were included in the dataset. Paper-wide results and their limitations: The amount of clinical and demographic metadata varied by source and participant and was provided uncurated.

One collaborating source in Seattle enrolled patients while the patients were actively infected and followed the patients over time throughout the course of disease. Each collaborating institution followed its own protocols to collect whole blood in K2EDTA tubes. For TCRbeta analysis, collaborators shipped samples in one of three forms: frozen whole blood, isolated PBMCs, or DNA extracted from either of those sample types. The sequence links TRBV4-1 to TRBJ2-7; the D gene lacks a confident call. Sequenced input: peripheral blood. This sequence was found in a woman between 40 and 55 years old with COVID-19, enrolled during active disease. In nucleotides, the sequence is TGCGCCAGCAGCCAAGCGCCCCTATTTTACGAGCAGTACTTC. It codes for CASSQAPLFYEQYF.